This TCR beta chain appears in the sequencing data of a study of T cell repertoires in ileal Crohn's disease. Study details: Roughly 40% were active smokers at surgery; median disease duration was around 8 years.

Trimming removed 4 bases from V and 6 bases from J; junction bases left unmatched: 3. The CDR3 totals 13 residues. CDR1 and CDR2 (germline): SGHRS, YFSETQ. Time point specified: proximal margin of the surgical specimen (macroscopically non-inflamed). Study-wide points: Clonal expansions were more frequent in active smokers than non-smokers at surgery. Clonality above 26.8% at surgery always came with endoscopic recurrence.

Clones were read by immunoSEQ multiplex PCR, and TCRdb kept only the in-frame ones, dropping some. The sample consists of several thousand clones, over 55% of them appearing once. Turning to this clone: Its antigen remains unknown.

Sequencing was done on a sample of ileal tissue. The rearrangement uses TRBV5-1 and TRBJ1-5; 8 bases map to TRBD1. The receptor comes from an adult with Crohn's disease. CDR3 in DNA: TGCGCCAGCAGCAGAGGGACAGGTCAGCCCCAGCATTTT. It translates to CASSRGTGQPQHF.